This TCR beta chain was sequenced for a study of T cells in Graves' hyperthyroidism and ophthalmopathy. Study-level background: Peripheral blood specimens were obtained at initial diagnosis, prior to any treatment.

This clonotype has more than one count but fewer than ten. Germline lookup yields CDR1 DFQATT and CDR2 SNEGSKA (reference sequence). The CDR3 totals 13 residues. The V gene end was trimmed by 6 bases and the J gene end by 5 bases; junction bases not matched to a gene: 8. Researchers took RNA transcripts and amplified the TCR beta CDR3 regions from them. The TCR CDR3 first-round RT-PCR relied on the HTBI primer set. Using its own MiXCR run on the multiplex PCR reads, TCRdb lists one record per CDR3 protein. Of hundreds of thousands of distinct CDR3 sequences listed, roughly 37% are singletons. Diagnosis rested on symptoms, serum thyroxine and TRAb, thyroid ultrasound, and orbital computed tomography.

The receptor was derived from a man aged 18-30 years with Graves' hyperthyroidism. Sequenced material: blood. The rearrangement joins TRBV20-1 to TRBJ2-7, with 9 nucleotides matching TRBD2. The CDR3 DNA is TGCAGTGCCGATAGCGGGAGAGCCCACGAGCAGTACTTC. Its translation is CSADSGRAHEQYF.